This T cell receptor beta chain was captured by sequencing in a study of cytomegalovirus exposure and HLA in healthy donors. For the study at large: An early data release held some 89 million unique TCRs from HLA-typed donors.

V was trimmed by 3 bases and J by 0 bases, leaving 12 bases between them. Germline CDR1 LNHNV, CDR2 YYDKDF (reference sequence). This CDR3 region has 16 residues. Primers: 60 Vbeta forward and 13 Jbeta reverse. TCRdb keeps only in-frame clones here, not all; method: immunoSEQ multiplex PCR. The profile shows roughly 110,000 clones, approximately 74% of them singletons. The J gene is TRBJ1-5, the V gene TRBV15; the D gene is possibly TRBD1 (6 bases). Input material: PBMCs. The source is a middle-aged woman in good health and CMV-seropositive. CDR3 in DNA: TGTGCCACCAGCAGCATGACAGGCGATAGCAATCAGCCCCAGCATTTT. It specifies CATSSMTGDSNQPQHF. Based on the CDR3 plus reference TRBV15 and TRBJ1-5, the full variable domain is DAMVIQNPRYQVTQFGKPVTLSCSQTLNHNVMYWYQQKSSQAPKLLFHYYDKDFNNEADTPDNFQSRRPNTSFCFLDIRSPGLGDTAMYLCATSSMTGDSNQPQHFGDGTRLSIL.